The entry below gives a single T cell receptor (beta chain) sequence along with its context. Its antigen is not yet known. Base qualities are not recorded, but no much larger clone differs from it by a single base. These data are taken from a study of T-cell reconstitution after alpha-beta-depleted transplantation in children listed by TCRdb under 2016. Broadly, across the study: Using TCR repertoire profiling, the study quantitatively followed how T-cell immune reconstitution unfolded in children after TCRalphabeta/CD19-depleted allogeneic hematopoietic cell transplantation.

Sequences LGHDT (CDR1) and YNNKEL (CDR2) are obtained from the germline V gene (reference sequence). The CDR3 contains 14 residues, cysteine and phenylalanine counted. Of all the DNA, just the CDR3 is kept, 42 bases in frame from base 1. V lost 4 bases and J lost 8 bases; the stretch between them is 15 bases long. Library prep was done by PCR. Sequencing instrument: Illumina HiSeq 2500. Molecular barcoding was employed in the preparation of TCR libraries, with unique molecular identifiers being used to normalize TCRbeta repertoire quantification. The raw public data were reprocessed by TCRdb itself: fastp quality trimming at Q25, MiXCR clonotype calling, in-frame beta chains only. Rows merge per CDR3 protein into single entries with the most common DNA and genes. Across this sample there are 500,000 or so distinct CDR3 sequences, with approximately 30% seen only once. 2% to 2.5% of the sample is in the top ten clones.

The sequencing used PBMCs from the stem cell graft donor, collected from the stem cell graft. This chain joins TRBV3-1 to TRBJ2-1, with an unclear D gene assignment. The TCR sequence derives from a human donor who donated a stem cell graft to a child with aplastic anemia. The CDR3 region reads CASSPQIGRDEQFF. The nucleotides read TGTGCCAGCAGCCCCCAAATAGGTCGAGATGAGCAGTTCTTC.